One and the same sample provided the 27 T cell receptor beta chains below, sequenced in a study of cytomegalovirus exposure and HLA in healthy donors. Amplification used 60 Vbeta primers and 13 Jbeta primers. Here immunoSEQ multiplex PCR was the method, and the copy in TCRdb shows in-frame clones only, minus some. The sample carries 77,000 or so clones, approximately 71% recorded once. The sample comprised PBMCs. These receptors were obtained from a woman aged 40 to 49 in good health and CMV-seronegative.

This chain connects TRBV7-2 to TRBJ1-1; TRBD1 might be the D (6 bases). Deletions cut 2 bases from V and 1 base from J, with 11 bases between. This CDR3 region has 15 residues. Germline CDR1 SGHTA, CDR2 FQGNSA. The DNA of the CDR3 is TGTGCCAGCAGCTTAACGGGACACCAGAACACTGAAGCTTTCTTT. It codes for CASSLTGHQNTEAFF.

This rearrangement joins TRBV5-5 to TRBJ2-2; no reliable D call. The CDR3 length is 15 residues. The V end lost 5 bases, the J end lost 0 bases, and 11 bases lay between the germline ends. Per the germline V gene, CDR1 is SGHKS and CDR2 is YYEKEE (reference sequence). The CDR3 is CASSFWPSNTGELFF. CDR3 nucleotides: TGTGCCAGCAGTTTTTGGCCCTCGAACACCGGGGAGCTGTTTTTT. Full variable domain (remainder filled in from reference TRBV5-5 and TRBJ2-2): DAGVTQSPTHLIKTRGQQVTLRCSPISGHKSVSWYQQVLGQGPQFIFQYYEKEERGRGNFPDRFSARQFPNYSSELNVNALLLGDSALYLCASSFWPSNTGELFFGEGSRLTVL.

V and J are TRBV2 and TRBJ2-7; 8 bases fit TRBD2. CDR3 length equals 17 residues. With 6 bases clipped from V and 0 bases from J, the junction kept 13 bases outside the gene matches. The germline V gene encodes CDR1 SNHLY and CDR2 FYNNEI. CDR3 nucleotides: TGTGCCAGCAGGGGTTACTGGGGGCGGGAGGCCTCCTACGAGCAGTACTTC. This codes for CASRGYWGREASYEQYF.

This chain links TRBV27 with TRBJ2-7; tentative D call: TRBD2 (6 bases). Germline V CDR1 and CDR2: MNHEY, SMNVEV (reference sequence). This CDR3 comprises 15 residues. Trimming left V 4 bases short and J 3 bases short, with 16 bases between. The CDR3 bases are TGTGCCAGCAGTTCTCGGACGGGGGAGAACTACGAGCAGTACTTC. Translation: CASSSRTGENYEQYF.

The CDR3 sequence: CASSSSGGNSGYTF. In DNA, the CDR3 is TGTGCCAGCAGTAGTTCCGGGGGGAATAGTGGCTACACCTTC. This chain joins TRBV6-5 and TRBJ1-2; D perhaps matches TRBD1 (5 bases). The CDR3 sequence is 14 residues long. Germline CDR1 reads MNHEY; CDR2 reads SVGAGI. Trimming stripped 5 bases from V and 7 bases from J, with 17 bases between.

Only a few counts were recorded for this clone. The chain couples TRBV5-4 to TRBJ2-2; tentatively, D is TRBD1 (6 bases). The CDR3 spans 17 residues. CDR1 and CDR2 (germline): SGHNT, YYREEE (reference sequence). The V end was cut by 0 bases, the J end by 1 base, with 13 bases between. The CDR3 spells CASSLDPGHVNTGELFF. CDR3 coding DNA: TGTGCCAGCAGCTTGGACCCGGGACATGTGAACACCGGGGAGCTGTTTTTT.

In its sample, this clone was seen a few times. This sequence joins TRBV5-6 and TRBJ1-1, with TRBD1 matching over 8 bases. V shed 4 bases, J shed 10 bases, and the junction held 9 bases outside the gene matches. Germline CDR1 is SGHDT and CDR2 is YYEEEE. The CDR3 is made up of 13 amino acids. CDR3 DNA sequence: TGTGCCAGCAGCCTTACAGGGGGGAGGGGAGCTTTCTTT. Translating gives CASSLTGGRGAFF.

This chain uses TRBV19 with TRBJ1-5, with D maybe TRBD1 (5 bases). The CDR3 is 15 residues long. Trimming took off 2 bases at V and 3 bases at J, with 11 bases between the two ends. Per germline, CDR1 LNHDA and CDR2 SQIVND (reference sequence). The CDR3 nucleotides are TGTGCCAGTAGTATAACCGGGGGTCCCAATCAGCCCCAGCATTTT. The encoded protein is CASSITGGPNQPQHF.

The V gene is TRBV6-6, the J gene TRBJ1-3; D remains ambiguous. V was shortened by 2 bases and J by 0 bases, with 8 bases between the two germline ends. The CDR3 runs to 15 residues. Germline V gene data show CDR1 as MNHNY and CDR2 as SVGAGI (reference sequence). The CDR3 protein is CASSYNALSGNTIYF. CDR3 in DNA: TGTGCCAGCAGTTACAATGCACTCTCTGGAAACACCATATATTTT.

The J gene is TRBJ2-5, the V gene TRBV28; 10 nucleotides agree with TRBD1. Germline CDR1 is MDHEN and CDR2 is SYDVKM. The CDR3 runs 14 residues. J was trimmed by 5 bases and V by 6 bases; bases with no gene match: 6. The CDR3 protein is CASSDRGLGETQYF. The DNA for the CDR3 is TGTGCCAGCAGCGACAGGGGGCTGGGGGAGACCCAGTACTTC. The variable domain in full, completed from reference TRBV28 and TRBJ2-5, reads DVKVTQSSRYLVKRTGEKVFLECVQDMDHENMFWYRQDPGLGLRLIYFSYDVKMKEKGDIPEGYSVSREKKERFSLILESASTNQTSMYLCASSDRGLGETQYFGPGTRLLVL.

This chain uses TRBV5-6 with TRBJ1-1; D is ambiguous. This CDR3 spans 14 amino acids. Trimming left V 2 bases short and J 5 bases short, with 13 bases between. Germline V gives CDR1 SGHDT, CDR2 YYEEEE. The CDR3 region has the DNA TGTGCCAGCAGCTTAACTCAGTCGGGTACTGAAGCTTTCTTT. It is translated as CASSLTQSGTEAFF.

This sequence joins TRBV19 and TRBJ2-5; 9 nucleotides agree with TRBD1. The V segment lost 6 bases and the J segment 5 bases; nucleotides outside the gene matches: 4. Looked up from germline, CDR1 is LNHDA and CDR2 is SQIVND (reference sequence). The CDR3 extends over 13 amino acids. The CDR3 reads CASRTGGGETQYF. CDR3 nucleotides: TGTGCCAGTAGAACAGGGGGCGGCGAGACCCAGTACTTC.

The chain uses TRBV30 and TRBJ2-1; 12 nucleotides agree with TRBD2. Germline V gene lookup returns CDR1 GTSNPN and CDR2 SVGIG (reference sequence). Losses at the gene ends were 6 bases for V and 0 bases for J; bases not matched to a gene: 9. The CDR3 totals 17 residues. The CDR3 sequence: CACVLAGGRGSYNEQFF. CDR3 coding DNA: TGTGCCTGCGTACTAGCGGGAGGTAGGGGCTCCTACAATGAGCAGTTCTTC. Full variable domain (remainder filled in from reference TRBV30 and TRBJ2-1): SQTIHQWPATLVQPVGSPLSLECTVEGTSNPNLYWYRQAAGRGLQLLFYSVGIGQISSEVPQNLSASRPQDRQFILSSKKLLLSDSGFYLCACVLAGGRGSYNEQFFGPGTRLTVL.

The J gene is TRBJ2-7, the V gene TRBV30; TRBD1 matches at 8 bases. J gave up 6 bases and V 4 bases, and 5 bases lay outside the gene matches. The germline CDR1 and CDR2 sequences are GTSNPN and SVGIG (reference sequence). The CDR3 spans 12 residues. The CDR3 sequence is CAWKGRGPEQYF. CDR3 nucleotide sequence: TGTGCCTGGAAGGGCAGGGGGCCCGAGCAGTACTTC.

The chain carries TRBV6-5 and TRBJ2-7; 7 bases line up with TRBD1. The germline gives CDR1 MNHEY, CDR2 SVGAGI. With 0 bases clipped from V and 2 bases from J, the junction kept 4 bases outside the gene matches. The CDR3 length is 15 residues. CDR3 in amino acids: CASSYSWTGAYEQYF. The CDR3 bases are TGTGCCAGCAGTTACTCTTGGACAGGTGCCTACGAGCAGTACTTC.

This chain uses TRBV11-3 with TRBJ2-2; TRBD2 matches at 13 bases. Germline V lookup: CDR1 SGHNT, CDR2 YENEEA. The V segment lost 5 bases and the J segment 0 bases; nucleotides outside the gene matches: 9. The CDR3 spans 19 residues. CDR3 sequence reads: CASSLRGTSGDSNTGELFF. CDR3 bases: TGTGCCAGCAGCCTCAGAGGGACTAGCGGGGACTCGAACACCGGGGAGCTGTTTTTT.

The chain couples TRBV10-1 to TRBJ1-5; no reliable D call. Germline V gene sequence: CDR1 WNHNN, CDR2 SYGVQD (reference sequence). The CDR3 is 13 amino acids. V dropped 1 base and J dropped 4 bases, with 5 bases sitting between them. The CDR3 region is CASSEFYNQPQHF. The CDR3 bases are TGCGCCAGCAGTGAGTTCTATAATCAGCCCCAGCATTTT.

This sequence joins TRBV13 and TRBJ1-2, with D possibly being TRBD1 (6 bases). Germline V lookup: CDR1 PRHDT, CDR2 FYEKMQ (reference sequence). This CDR3 has 15 amino acids. The V end lost 5 bases, the J end lost 8 bases, and 21 bases lay between the germline ends. The CDR3 DNA is TGTGCCAGCAGCCTAATAGGGGGATCAGGAAAAGGCTACACCTTC. Protein sequence: CASSLIGGSGKGYTF.

The rearrangement links TRBV27 to TRBJ1-2; TRBD1 agrees at 7 bases. V was pared by 0 bases and J by 8 bases, with 3 bases of the junction left unmatched. Germline V gene data show CDR1 as MNHEY and CDR2 as SMNVEV (reference sequence). CDR3 length equals 13 residues. CDR3 DNA: TGTGCCAGCAGTTTATCCGGGACAGCCGGCTACACCTTC. This codes for CASSLSGTAGYTF.

This clone was picked up a small number of times. The V gene is TRBV7-2, the J gene TRBJ2-5; 8 nucleotides line up with TRBD1. CDR1 and CDR2 (germline): SGHTA, FQGNSA. The CDR3 extends over 16 amino acids. V dropped 6 bases and J dropped 1; count of bases not matched to a gene: 10. The CDR3 here is CASRNRQGIGQETQYF. CDR3 nucleotides: TGTGCCAGCAGGAATCGACAGGGGATCGGCCAAGAGACCCAGTACTTC.

This sequence joins TRBV19 and TRBJ1-5; 8 bases align to TRBD1. This CDR3 is built from 15 residues. With V trimmed by 10 bases and J by 6 bases, 14 bases remained unmatched. Germline CDR1 is LNHDA and CDR2 is SQIVND (reference sequence). The CDR3, as DNA: TGTGCCACCGATCGAGAACCCACAGGGGGTCAGCCCCAGCATTTT. Its protein is CATDREPTGGQPQHF.

The genes are TRBV5-1 and TRBJ2-5; tentatively, D is TRBD2 (5 bases). The CDR3 loop spans 14 amino acids. V lost 0 bases and J lost 5, with 11 bases in between. Germline values: CDR1 SGHRS, CDR2 YFSETQ. CDR3 in DNA: TGCGCCAGCAGCTTGGAAGGGTCGGGGGAGACCCAGTACTTC. Translation gives CASSLEGSGETQYF. Full variable domain (outside the CDR3, taken from reference TRBV5-1 and TRBJ2-5): KAGVTQTPRYLIKTRGQQVTLSCSPISGHRSVSWYQQTPGQGLQFLFEYFSETQRNKGNFPGRFSGRQFSNSRSEMNVSTLELGDSALYLCASSLEGSGETQYFGPGTRLLVL.

The chain combines TRBV7-9 with TRBJ1-3; D may be TRBD1 (6 bases). The ends were cut back, 5 bases at V and 0 bases at J, with 11 bases in the middle. This CDR3 has 15 amino acids. CDR1 is SEHNR and CDR2 is FQNEAQ in the germline V gene (reference sequence). CDR3 bases: TGTGCCAGCAGCGATGGGACAAGCTCTGGAAACACCATATATTTT. It codes for CASSDGTSSGNTIYF.

The chain carries TRBV5-6 and TRBJ2-3; TRBD1 aligns across 12 bases. V lost 4 bases to trimming and J lost 6 bases; unmatched junction nucleotides: 9. Per the germline V gene, CDR1 is SGHDT and CDR2 is YYEEEE. The CDR3 has 16 residues. The CDR3 loop reads CASSPTWGQGADTQYF. Written as DNA, the CDR3 is TGTGCCAGCAGCCCAACTTGGGGACAGGGGGCGGATACGCAGTATTTT.

The rearrangement joins TRBV28 to TRBJ2-7, with 9 nucleotides matching TRBD1. The ends lost 4 bases at V and 2 bases at J; junction bases unmatched: 18. This CDR3 spans 19 amino acids. Germline lookup yields CDR1 MDHEN and CDR2 SYDVKM. The CDR3 DNA is TGTGCCAGCAGTTATGATCTATTGTTAGGGACAGGGAACCCCTACGAGCAGTACTTC. It is translated as CASSYDLLLGTGNPYEQYF.

J is TRBJ2-5 and V is TRBV7-9; tentatively, D is TRBD1 (6 bases). CDR3 length: 15 amino acids. Germline-derived CDR1 and CDR2 are SEHNR and FQNEAQ (reference sequence). Trimming removed 1 base from V and 5 bases from J, with 14 bases in between. The DNA of the CDR3 is TGTGCCAGCAGCTTAGTGCACAGGGCCCAGGAGACCCAGTACTTC. Its translation is CASSLVHRAQETQYF. Variable domain in full (rest from reference TRBV7-9 and TRBJ2-5): DTGVSQNPRHKITKRGQNVTFRCDPISEHNRLYWYRQTLGQGPEFLTYFQNEAQLEKSRLLSDRFSAERPKGSFSTLEIQRTEQGDSAMYLCASSLVHRAQETQYFGPGTRLLVL.

This clone appeared a single time. CDR3 residues: CASSSGTVVSETQYF. In DNA, the CDR3 is TGTGCCAGCAGCTCAGGGACAGTAGTTTCAGAGACCCAGTACTTC. The chain links TRBV7-7 to TRBJ2-5; 7 bases are shared with TRBD1. This CDR3 spans 15 amino acids. The germline V gene encodes CDR1 SSHAT and CDR2 FNYEAQ (reference sequence). Trimming cost V 4 bases and J 4 bases; bases outside gene matches: 9.